This TCR beta chain was obtained from a study of response to subunit inactivated influenza vaccine. This clonotype was found a few times. In TCRdb, the RT-PCR reads were re-called with MiXCR into one record per CDR3 protein. The data show about 170,000 distinct CDR3 sequences, around 12% seen once. V was clipped by 2 bases and J by 1 base; unmatched bases: 4. The CDR3 is 16 residues long. The sample was also linked to a second study, of T cells expressing NK-cell markers. This second report adds: Scientists made TCR beta cDNA using 5'RACE template switching with UMIs.

The material sequenced was CD8+ T cells sorted from PBMCs, taken 11 to 12 days after vaccination. The V gene is TRBV12-3 or TRBV12-4, the J gene TRBJ2-1; 8 bases fit TRBD1. This receptor was taken from a man aged 50 to 60 who received an inactivated influenza vaccine. The CDR3 nucleotides are TGTGCCAGCAGTTTATCCGACAGGGGATCCTACAATGAGCAGTTCTTC. Protein sequence: CASSLSDRGSYNEQFF.